This section outlines one T cell receptor (beta chain) sequence together with its context. These data are taken from a study of sequential checkpoint blockade in melanoma. Study-wide background: Each arm's sequence ended with maintenance nivolumab. TCRβ was sequenced from DNA of some 97 pretreatment tumors. More than 20 patients had matched tumor biopsies before treatment and at week 13 after nivolumab or ipilimumab alone.

CDR3 size: 15 residues. This sample's treatment: randomized to nivolumab then ipilimumab (arm A) or the reverse (arm B). No patient had prior DNA-damaging chemotherapy. TCRdb's table, derived via immunoSEQ multiplex PCR, lists solely in-frame clones and lacks some. The table records a few thousand clones, over 25% of them present only once. The sequence came from a human donor with melanoma. This sequence joins TRBV1 and TRBJ2-1; the listed D gene, TRBD2, was not tested against the DNA. TRBV1 is a recognized pseudogene. The sample here was tumor tissue (inferred from file names), taken from a patient given nivolumab and ipilimumab in sequence. CDR3 nucleotide sequence: TGCGCCAGCAGCCAAGAATGGGTTTCGGGAGCCGAGCAGTTCTTC. Translation: CASSQEWVSGAEQFF.